Listed below are T cell receptor beta chains from one sample, sequenced in a study of T cell repertoires in cytomegalovirus infection. Each CDR3 protein gets one entry after TCRdb re-called the reads with MiXCR. Of hundreds of thousands of distinct CDR3 sequences detected, 30% to 35% appear once; the ten largest clones hold 18%. Their target antigens are unknown. The input for sequencing was cultured PBMCs, taken from culture after CMV antigen stimulation. The receptor set was obtained from a human donor in good health (CMV status not recorded). Some clones in this sample may be carry-over from other donors' samples. Both conserved end residues are part of each CDR3. Fields, in order: V gene, clone size, J gene, D gene, CDR3 protein, CDR3 DNA. The D gene is left open where the match is weak. The size field is filled for only some rows; it gives once, few, many or a size class.

v_call: TRBV11-2
clone_size: .
j_call: TRBJ2-7
d_call: .
cdr3_aa: CASSFMQGRDEQYF
cdr3_nt: TGTGCCAGCAGCTTTATGCAGGGGCGCGACGAGCAGTACTTC

v_call: TRBV7-8
clone_size: many
j_call: TRBJ1-1
d_call: .
cdr3_aa: CASSLFLPGTEAFF
cdr3_nt: TGTGCCAGCAGCTTATTCCTCCCGGGGACTGAAGCTTTCTTT

v_call: TRBV5-3
clone_size: .
j_call: TRBJ2-4
d_call: .
cdr3_aa: CASSLTGTKNIQYF
cdr3_nt: TGTGCCAGCAGCTTAACCGGGACAAAAAACATTCAGTACTTC

v_call: TRBV6-1
clone_size: .
j_call: TRBJ1-1
d_call: .
cdr3_aa: CASSRNAPGWTEAFF
cdr3_nt: TGTGCCAGCAGTCGAAACGCTCCGGGATGGACTGAAGCTTTCTTT

v_call: TRBV7-6
clone_size: few
j_call: TRBJ2-3
d_call: TRBD2
cdr3_aa: CASSLAGTSESTDTQYF
cdr3_nt: TGTGCCAGCAGCTTAGCGGGGACTAGCGAAAGCACAGATACGCAGTATTTT

v_call: TRBV4-3
clone_size: .
j_call: TRBJ2-3
d_call: .
cdr3_aa: CASSQDYLRDTQYF
cdr3_nt: TGCGCCAGCAGCCAAGATTACTTGCGAGATACGCAGTATTTT

v_call: TRBV7-6
clone_size: few
j_call: TRBJ2-1
d_call: TRBD2
cdr3_aa: CASSLVWGGEQFF
cdr3_nt: TGTGCCAGCAGCTTAGTTTGGGGGGGTGAGCAGTTCTTC

v_call: TRBV15
clone_size: few
j_call: TRBJ2-3
d_call: TRBD2
cdr3_aa: CATSPSGRTDTQYF
cdr3_nt: TGTGCCACCAGCCCTAGCGGGAGAACAGATACGCAGTATTTT

v_call: TRBV7-2
clone_size: many
j_call: TRBJ1-1
d_call: .
cdr3_aa: CASSPYRGLEAFF
cdr3_nt: TGTGCCAGCAGCCCCTACCGGGGACTTGAAGCTTTCTTT

v_call: TRBV11-2
clone_size: few
j_call: TRBJ2-7
d_call: .
cdr3_aa: CASSSGLGLSYEQYF
cdr3_nt: TGTGCCAGCAGCTCGGGACTGGGTTTGAGCTACGAGCAGTACTTC

v_call: TRBV6-1
clone_size: .
j_call: TRBJ2-3
d_call: .
cdr3_aa: CASSEWSLASSDTQYF
cdr3_nt: TGTGCCAGCAGTGAATGGAGTCTTGCTTCGTCGGATACGCAGTATTTT

v_call: TRBV20-1
clone_size: .
j_call: TRBJ2-3
d_call: .
cdr3_aa: CSASTGTRTDTQYF
cdr3_nt: TGCAGTGCTAGTACCGGGACACGCACAGATACGCAGTATTTT

v_call: TRBV7-2
clone_size: .
j_call: TRBJ2-7
d_call: TRBD2
cdr3_aa: CASSLAAGGTYEQYF
cdr3_nt: TGTGCCAGCAGCTTAGCAGCGGGAGGCACCTACGAGCAGTACTTC

v_call: TRBV18
clone_size: .
j_call: TRBJ2-7
d_call: TRBD1
cdr3_aa: CASSPGQVYEQYF
cdr3_nt: TGTGCCAGCTCCCCTGGACAGGTCTACGAGCAGTACTTC

v_call: TRBV27
clone_size: once
j_call: TRBJ1-6
d_call: .
cdr3_aa: CASSPTDSPLHF
cdr3_nt: TGTGCCAGCAGCCCGACCGATTCACCCCTCCACTTT

v_call: TRBV5-4
clone_size: .
j_call: TRBJ2-1
d_call: .
cdr3_aa: CASRLDENEQFF
cdr3_nt: TGTGCCAGCAGATTAGACGAGAATGAGCAGTTCTTC

v_call: TRBV5-1
clone_size: once
j_call: TRBJ2-1
d_call: .
cdr3_aa: CASSSLTRDKGGGSYNEQFF
cdr3_nt: TGCGCCAGCAGCTCGTTGACCCGGGACAAAGGAGGGGGATCCTACAATGAGCAGTTCTTC

v_call: TRBV6-5
clone_size: few
j_call: TRBJ2-7
d_call: .
cdr3_aa: CASSYSWGYEQYF
cdr3_nt: TGTGCCAGCAGTTACTCGTGGGGCTACGAGCAGTACTTC

v_call: TRBV14
clone_size: .
j_call: TRBJ2-7
d_call: TRBD2
cdr3_aa: CASSPGLASEQYF
cdr3_nt: TGTGCCAGCAGCCCTGGACTAGCGTCTGAGCAGTACTTC

v_call: TRBV12-3/TRBV12-4
clone_size: .
j_call: TRBJ1-1
d_call: .
cdr3_aa: CASSFGGRTEAFF
cdr3_nt: TGTGCCAGCAGTTTTGGTGGGAGGACTGAAGCTTTCTTT

v_call: TRBV19
clone_size: few
j_call: TRBJ1-1
d_call: .
cdr3_aa: CASTETVFYTEAFF
cdr3_nt: TGTGCCAGTACCGAAACCGTTTTCTACACTGAAGCTTTCTTT

v_call: TRBV4-3
clone_size: few
j_call: TRBJ2-3
d_call: TRBD2
cdr3_aa: CASSQELAGRADTQYF
cdr3_nt: TGCGCCAGCAGCCAGGAACTAGCGGGACGGGCAGATACGCAGTATTTT

v_call: TRBV19
clone_size: few
j_call: TRBJ2-3
d_call: .
cdr3_aa: CASSIVAGGTGITDTQYF
cdr3_nt: TGTGCCAGTAGTATAGTGGCCGGGGGGACAGGAATCACAGATACGCAGTATTTT

v_call: TRBV19
clone_size: .
j_call: TRBJ2-3
d_call: TRBD2
cdr3_aa: CASSELAGSADTQYF
cdr3_nt: TGTGCCAGTAGTGAACTAGCGGGGTCGGCAGATACGCAGTATTTT

v_call: TRBV20-1
clone_size: .
j_call: TRBJ2-2
d_call: TRBD1
cdr3_aa: CSARQGMTTGELFF
cdr3_nt: TGCAGTGCTCGACAGGGCATGACCACCGGGGAGCTGTTTTTT

v_call: TRBV11-2
clone_size: .
j_call: TRBJ1-1
d_call: .
cdr3_aa: CASSGMAGGWTVNTEAFF
cdr3_nt: TGTGCCAGCAGCGGTATGGCGGGGGGATGGACGGTGAACACTGAAGCTTTCTTT

v_call: TRBV4-1
clone_size: once
j_call: TRBJ2-3
d_call: .
cdr3_aa: CASSPLGGRDTDTQYF
cdr3_nt: TGCGCCAGCAGCCCCTTAGGGGGGAGAGACACAGATACGCAGTATTTT

v_call: TRBV12-3/TRBV12-4
clone_size: many
j_call: TRBJ1-1
d_call: TRBD1
cdr3_aa: CASSLRGQGAEAFF
cdr3_nt: TGTGCCAGCAGTTTAAGGGGACAGGGGGCTGAAGCTTTCTTT

v_call: TRBV7-2
clone_size: many
j_call: TRBJ1-5
d_call: .
cdr3_aa: CASSLDVYNQPQHF
cdr3_nt: TGTGCCAGCAGCTTAGACGTTTACAATCAGCCCCAGCATTTT

v_call: TRBV20-1
clone_size: .
j_call: TRBJ1-6
d_call: .
cdr3_aa: CSARVATKNSPLHF
cdr3_nt: TGCAGTGCTAGAGTGGCCACGAAGAATTCACCCCTCCACTTT

v_call: TRBV19
clone_size: few
j_call: TRBJ1-5
d_call: .
cdr3_aa: CASSIGEWDSNQPQHF
cdr3_nt: TGTGCCAGTAGTATCGGGGAGTGGGATAGCAATCAGCCCCAGCATTTT

v_call: TRBV4-1
clone_size: many
j_call: TRBJ1-6
d_call: .
cdr3_aa: CASSQGDSPLHF
cdr3_nt: TGCGCCAGCAGCCAAGGGGATTCACCCCTCCACTTT

v_call: TRBV6-5
clone_size: once
j_call: TRBJ1-5
d_call: .
cdr3_aa: CASSYFRTDQPQHF
cdr3_nt: TGTGCCAGCAGTTACTTCCGCACGGATCAGCCCCAGCATTTT

v_call: TRBV7-8
clone_size: few
j_call: TRBJ1-4
d_call: .
cdr3_aa: CASSPRSGSTNEKLFF
cdr3_nt: TGTGCCAGCAGCCCTCGGTCAGGCTCAACTAATGAAAAACTGTTTTTT

v_call: TRBV6-2/TRBV6-3
clone_size: .
j_call: TRBJ2-3
d_call: .
cdr3_aa: CAGGRGAADTQYF
cdr3_nt: TGTGCCGGAGGAAGGGGGGCTGCAGATACGCAGTATTTT

v_call: TRBV5-1
clone_size: .
j_call: TRBJ2-7
d_call: .
cdr3_aa: CASSTRGGAPYEQYF
cdr3_nt: TGCGCCAGCAGCACCAGAGGAGGGGCCCCCTACGAGCAGTACTTC

v_call: TRBV6-1
clone_size: .
j_call: TRBJ2-3
d_call: .
cdr3_aa: CASSESVVVHDTQYF
cdr3_nt: TGTGCCAGCAGTGAATCGGTGGTCGTACATGATACGCAGTATTTT

v_call: TRBV10-3
clone_size: .
j_call: TRBJ1-5
d_call: .
cdr3_aa: CAISESGRQGMINQPQHF
cdr3_nt: TGTGCCATCAGTGAGTCGGGGCGGCAGGGAATGATCAATCAGCCCCAGCATTTT

v_call: TRBV2
clone_size: few
j_call: TRBJ2-1
d_call: TRBD2
cdr3_aa: CARAGTNYNEQFF
cdr3_nt: TGTGCCAGGGCCGGGACTAACTACAATGAGCAGTTCTTC

v_call: TRBV5-1
clone_size: .
j_call: TRBJ2-1
d_call: TRBD1
cdr3_aa: CASSLGQGRYFGSYNEQFF
cdr3_nt: TGCGCCAGCAGCTTGGGACAGGGCAGATATTTTGGGTCCTACAATGAGCAGTTCTTC

v_call: TRBV18
clone_size: .
j_call: TRBJ2-1
d_call: .
cdr3_aa: CASSPPSGPGYNEQFF
cdr3_nt: TGTGCCAGCTCACCCCCTAGTGGGCCCGGATACAATGAGCAGTTCTTC

v_call: TRBV7-6
clone_size: many
j_call: TRBJ2-1
d_call: TRBD2
cdr3_aa: CASSFSPSGGANEQFF
cdr3_nt: TGTGCCAGCAGCTTCAGTCCTAGCGGGGGGGCCAATGAGCAGTTCTTC

v_call: TRBV12-3/TRBV12-4
clone_size: few
j_call: TRBJ1-1
d_call: .
cdr3_aa: CASSQGWGTEAFF
cdr3_nt: TGTGCCAGCAGCCAGGGGTGGGGCACTGAAGCTTTCTTT

v_call: TRBV6-6
clone_size: few
j_call: TRBJ2-7
d_call: .
cdr3_aa: CASSVSSYEQYF
cdr3_nt: TGTGCCAGCAGTGTCTCCAGCTACGAGCAGTACTTC

v_call: TRBV6-2/TRBV6-3
clone_size: .
j_call: TRBJ2-3
d_call: TRBD1
cdr3_aa: CASRPGQGATQYF
cdr3_nt: TGTGCCAGCAGGCCAGGACAGGGAGCTACGCAGTATTTT

v_call: TRBV7-2
clone_size: many
j_call: TRBJ1-2
d_call: .
cdr3_aa: CASTPDISLGYTF
cdr3_nt: TGTGCCAGCACCCCGGACATCAGTCTGGGCTACACCTTC

v_call: TRBV5-4
clone_size: .
j_call: TRBJ2-5
d_call: .
cdr3_aa: CASSLVGMPPETQYF
cdr3_nt: TGTGCCAGCAGCTTGGTCGGGATGCCTCCGGAGACCCAGTACTTC

v_call: TRBV4-1
clone_size: .
j_call: TRBJ2-3
d_call: .
cdr3_aa: CASSQDWQRADTQYF
cdr3_nt: TGCGCCAGCAGCCAAGATTGGCAAAGAGCTGATACGCAGTATTTT

v_call: TRBV27
clone_size: .
j_call: TRBJ2-5
d_call: .
cdr3_aa: CASGYGTLQETQYF
cdr3_nt: TGTGCCAGCGGATACGGGACTCTTCAAGAGACCCAGTACTTC

v_call: TRBV24-1
clone_size: .
j_call: TRBJ2-1
d_call: TRBD2
cdr3_aa: CATSDFTTSGSQGEQFF
cdr3_nt: TGTGCCACCAGTGACTTCACGACTAGCGGGAGTCAAGGTGAGCAGTTCTTC

v_call: TRBV12-3/TRBV12-4
clone_size: .
j_call: TRBJ2-2
d_call: .
cdr3_aa: CASTSAATGELFF
cdr3_nt: TGTGCCAGCACCTCGGCGGCCACCGGGGAGTTGTTTTTT

v_call: TRBV4-3
clone_size: .
j_call: TRBJ2-1
d_call: .
cdr3_aa: CASSQPGTTNEQFF
cdr3_nt: TGCGCCAGCAGCCAACCTGGGACGACCAATGAGCAGTTCTTC

v_call: TRBV10-2
clone_size: few
j_call: TRBJ2-5
d_call: TRBD2
cdr3_aa: CASSVLAGIGETQYF
cdr3_nt: TGCGCCAGCAGTGTACTAGCGGGAATCGGAGAGACCCAGTACTTC

v_call: TRBV7-2
clone_size: many
j_call: TRBJ1-2
d_call: .
cdr3_aa: CASSLDRTTNYGYTF
cdr3_nt: TGTGCCAGCAGCTTAGACAGGACAACTAACTATGGCTACACCTTC

v_call: TRBV25-1
clone_size: .
j_call: TRBJ1-6
d_call: TRBD1
cdr3_aa: CASSERGQGSWSPLHF
cdr3_nt: TGTGCCAGCAGTGAAAGGGGACAGGGGTCCTGGTCACCCCTCCACTTT